This T cell receptor beta chain comes out of a study of blood T cell repertoires in COVID-19. Study-wide context: The United States, Italy and Spain supplied acute and convalescent COVID-19 samples.

Only in-frame clones appear in the TCRdb table, and some are missing; sequencing was by immunoSEQ multiplex PCR. The table lists approximately 150,000 clones, about 88% of them singletons. The sequencing sample was made of peripheral blood. The origin of this receptor is a human donor with COVID-19, enrolled during active disease. The donor label of this sample is uncertain.

The CDR3 is CASSDSTGLVKYF. CDR3 DNA sequence: TGTGCCAGCAGTGACTCGACAGGCCTAGTGAAGTATTTT. This chain uses TRBV12-3 or TRBV12-4 with TRBJ2-3, with D possibly TRBD1 on 6 matching bases. Trimming shortened V by 5 bases and J by 13 bases, and 19 bases separated the two germline ends. The CDR3 runs 13 residues.